This T cell receptor (beta chain) was captured by sequencing in a study of response to subunit inactivated influenza vaccine. Germline values: CDR1 SGHDN, CDR2 FVKESK. With V trimmed by 4 bases and J by 0 bases, 5 bases remained unmatched. The CDR3 length is 16 residues. MiXCR was run by TCRdb on the RT-PCR reads, yielding one entry per CDR3 protein. The table lists 150,000 to 200,000 distinct CDR3 sequences, 9.5% to 15% of them singletons. These data also featured in a second study, about T cells expressing NK-cell markers. That paper states: Synthesis of TCR beta cDNA relied on 5'RACE template switching carrying UMIs.

The material was CD8+ T cells sorted from PBMCs, obtained 11 to 12 days after vaccination. This TCR derives from a man in his fifties or sixties who received an inactivated influenza vaccine. The chain uses TRBV14 and TRBJ2-1; 8 positions agree with TRBD1. CDR3 region: CASSPDRGFSYNEQFF. CDR3 nucleotide sequence: TGTGCCAGCAGCCCAGACAGGGGCTTCTCCTACAATGAGCAGTTCTTC.